The 18 T cell receptor beta chains listed next were all sequenced from one sample in a study of T cells in Graves' hyperthyroidism and ophthalmopathy. There were TCR beta CDR3 regions amplified from RNA transcripts. The HTBI primer set drove a first-round RT-PCR of the TCR CDR3. From the multiplex PCR reads, TCRdb called clonotypes with MiXCR, one entry per CDR3 protein. The data hold about 610,000 distinct CDR3 sequences, with approximately 14% observed a single time. Sequencing used blood. The receptors stem from a woman aged 40 to 50 with Graves' ophthalmopathy.

This clonotype was observed at least ten times. DNA of the CDR3: TGTGCCAGCTCACCAGACAGGGGGCTTCAAGAGACCCAGTACTTC. This sequence encodes CASSPDRGLQETQYF. V usage is TRBV18 and J usage is TRBJ2-5, with TRBD1 identical over 10 bases. With V trimmed by 2 bases and J by 2 bases, 2 bases remained unmatched. There are 15 residues in the CDR3. CDR1 KGHSH and CDR2 LQKENI come from the germline V gene.

This clonotype was seen a handful of times. The rearrangement uses TRBV2 and TRBJ2-5; D may match TRBD1 or TRBD2 (5 bases each). Germline-derived CDR1 and CDR2 are SNHLY and FYNNEI. Trimming pared 4 bases from V and 5 bases from J, leaving 11 bases between. The CDR3 totals 13 residues. CDR3 protein: CASSGQPGETQYF. DNA for the CDR3: TGTGCCAGCAGTGGACAGCCGGGGGAGACCCAGTACTTC.

V and J are TRBV7-2 and TRBJ1-3, with D uncertain. This CDR3 contains 14 residues. The V and J ends lost 2 bases and 3 bases respectively, with 8 bases between them. Per the germline V gene, CDR1 is SGHTA and CDR2 is FQGNSA. The CDR3 here is CASSLTARGNTIYF. CDR3 coding DNA: TGTGCCAGCAGCTTAACTGCGCGTGGAAACACCATATATTTT.

At least ten counts were recorded for this clonotype. This chain joins TRBV20-1 and TRBJ1-5; 8 bases are a match to TRBD1. CDR3 size: 15 residues. V dropped 3 bases and J dropped 2; count of bases not matched to a gene: 6. Germline V lookup: CDR1 DFQATT, CDR2 SNEGSKA (reference sequence). The CDR3 DNA reads as TGCAGTGCTAGTCCGGGACAGGCCCGCAATCAGCCCCAGCATTTT. Encoded protein: CSASPGQARNQPQHF.

The chain combines TRBV28 with TRBJ1-2; D is undetermined. Germline V gene sequence: CDR1 MDHEN, CDR2 SYDVKM. This CDR3 spans 14 amino acids. V was cut by 6 bases and J by 3 bases, with 14 bases left in between. CDR3: CASRGLREDYGYTF. The CDR3, as DNA: TGTGCCAGCAGGGGCTTACGGGAGGACTATGGCTACACCTTC.

In this sample, this clonotype turned up many times. CDR3 protein: CASSPWGSGGYEQYF. The CDR3 nucleotides read TGCGCCAGCAGCCCATGGGGGTCTGGGGGCTACGAGCAGTACTTC. The chain recombines TRBV5-1 with TRBJ2-7; the D gene could be TRBD1 or TRBD2 (5 bases each). The CDR3 consists of 15 residues. Trimming pared 4 bases from V and 3 bases from J, leaving 17 bases between. CDR1 is SGHRS, CDR2 YFSETQ, per germline.

This clonotype was observed a handful of times. This chain uses TRBV5-6 with TRBJ2-2; D uncertain. Trimming shortened V by 4 bases and J by 6 bases, and 25 bases separated the two germline ends. Germline-derived CDR1 and CDR2 are SGHDT and YYEEEE. The CDR3 totals 18 residues. The CDR3 DNA reads as TGTGCCAGCAGCCCCCTTGGGCTAATCCAAGAGAATGCCGGGGAGCTGTTTTTT. Its translation is CASSPLGLIQENAGELFF.

The V call is TRBV7-8, the J call TRBJ2-7; D gene ambiguous. V gave up 5 bases and J gave up 1 base, with 9 bases separating them. The germline CDR1 and CDR2 sequences are SGHVS and FQNEAQ. The CDR3 consists of 13 residues. Here the CDR3 reads CASSNPSSYEQYF. In DNA, the CDR3 is TGTGCCAGCAGCAACCCTAGTTCCTACGAGCAGTACTTC.

This clonotype has at least ten counts. The J gene is TRBJ1-1, the V gene TRBV25-1, with 8 bases matching TRBD1. Germline V gene sequence: CDR1 MGHDK, CDR2 SYGVNS. This CDR3 has 14 amino acids. The ends lost 4 bases at V and 5 bases at J; junction bases unmatched: 6. CDR3 region: CASSAAGGGTEAFF. The CDR3 coding sequence is TGTGCCAGCAGTGCCGCAGGGGGCGGAACTGAAGCTTTCTTT.

This clonotype was recorded many times. The chain combines TRBV27 with TRBJ1-5; 9 bases align to TRBD1. The CDR3 has 16 amino acids. Germline lookup yields CDR1 MNHEY and CDR2 SMNVEV (reference sequence). With 5 bases clipped from V and 6 bases from J, the junction kept 11 bases outside the gene matches. This CDR3 is CASSPYRGRLVQPQHF. CDR3 in DNA: TGTGCCAGCAGTCCCTACAGGGGGCGATTAGTTCAGCCCCAGCATTTT.

The rearrangement joins TRBV7-8 to TRBJ2-6; the D gene is possibly TRBD1 (5 bases). V dropped 3 bases and J dropped 0 bases, with 12 bases sitting between them. The CDR3 contains 17 residues. Per the germline V gene, CDR1 is SGHVS and CDR2 is FQNEAQ. The CDR3, as DNA: TGTGCCAGCAGCTTTGACAGCCTTCTCTCTGGGGCCAACGTCCTGACTTTC. The encoded protein is CASSFDSLLSGANVLTF.

This chain links TRBV6-1 with TRBJ2-2; TRBD1 matches at 10 bases. The CDR3 runs to 16 residues. Germline V lookup: CDR1 MNHNS, CDR2 SASEGT. Trimming at V came to 7 bases and at J to 3 bases, leaving 8 bases not matched to a gene. The CDR3 coding sequence is TGTGCCAGCAAACCTGACAGGGGGCAGGACACCGGGGAGCTGTTTTTT. This translates into CASKPDRGQDTGELFF.

This clonotype occurred many times. The chain is built from TRBV6-2 or TRBV6-3 and TRBJ2-4; TRBD2 aligns across 12 bases. The CDR3 contains 15 residues. Losses at the gene ends were 5 bases for V and 9 bases for J; bases not matched to a gene: 8. CDR1 is MNHEY and CDR2 is SVGEGT in the germline V gene. The CDR3 coding sequence is TGTGCCAGCAGTCCCTCCAGACTAGCGGGAGTCATTCAGTACTTC. Translating it yields CASSPSRLAGVIQYF.

At least ten counts were recorded for this clonotype. CDR3 sequence: CASTSRDSGYTGELFF. DNA of the CDR3: TGTGCCAGCACCTCCCGGGACTCTGGGTACACCGGGGAGCTGTTTTTT. The rearrangement joins TRBV11-2 to TRBJ2-2; a weak D match, TRBD2 (6 bases). The CDR3 consists of 16 residues. Germline V CDR1 and CDR2: SGHAT, FQNNGV. Trimming took 7 bases from V and 3 from J, leaving 18 bases between them.

There are many counts of this clonotype. In DNA form, the CDR3 reads TGTGCCAGTACCCGCGCCGGGACTAGGGGCCGTTCTCCGTACTTC. It specifies CASTRAGTRGRSPYF. The V and J genes are TRBV28 and TRBJ2-7; 8 bases agree with TRBD2. In germline, CDR1 is MDHEN, CDR2 SYDVKM. The CDR3 length is 15 residues. V shed 9 bases and J 12 bases; nucleotides not matched to a gene: 22.

Many counts were recorded for this clonotype. J is TRBJ2-7 and V is TRBV6-1; D is ambiguous. The V end lost 8 bases, the J end lost 3 bases, and 23 bases lay between the germline ends. The CDR3 covers 16 residues. Germline V gives CDR1 MNHNS, CDR2 SASEGT. CDR3 DNA: TGTGCCAGCGACAACAGAGGCGGATACGAAAGCTACGAGCAGTACTTC. It encodes CASDNRGGYESYEQYF.

The chain couples TRBV19 to TRBJ1-2; TRBD1 is a possible D gene (6 bases). The CDR3 has 11 amino acids. Trimming stripped 7 bases from V and 8 bases from J, with 11 bases between. Per germline, CDR1 LNHDA and CDR2 SQIVND (reference sequence). The CDR3 region is CASNPGEGYTF. The CDR3 DNA is TGTGCCAGTAATCCAGGGGAAGGCTACACCTTC.

The table lists this clonotype with many counts. This chain uses TRBV12-3 or TRBV12-4 with TRBJ1-2; D possibly corresponds to TRBD1 (5 bases). The CDR3 spans 13 residues. Trimming pared 2 bases from V and 3 bases from J, leaving 7 bases between. The CDR3 region has the DNA TGTGCCAGCAGTTTATTAGGGGACTATGGCTACACCTTC. As protein: CASSLLGDYGYTF.